The 14 T cell receptor beta chains below come from one sample, sequenced in a study of blood T cell repertoires in COVID-19. Clones were read by immunoSEQ multiplex PCR, and TCRdb kept only the in-frame ones, dropping some. In the table there are approximately 320,000 clones, approximately 85% of which are singletons. Sequencing input: peripheral blood. All receptors derive from a human donor in a cohort sampled during active COVID-19.

The CDR3: CASSPGDSTDTQYF. CDR3 bases: TGTGCCAGCAGCCCGGGGGATAGCACAGATACGCAGTATTTT. This chain links TRBV7-3 with TRBJ2-3; D might be TRBD2 (6 bases). V was pared by 5 bases and J by 0 bases, with 9 bases between. This CDR3 is 14 amino acids long. The V gene's germline CDR1 is SGHTA and CDR2 FQGTGA.

V and J are TRBV11-3 and TRBJ2-7, with 8 nucleotides matching TRBD1. The V segment lost 0 bases and the J segment 0 bases; nucleotides outside the gene matches: 13. The CDR3 has 19 amino acids. The germline gives CDR1 SGHNT, CDR2 YENEEA. The CDR3, as DNA: TGTGCCAGCAGCTTAGACAGGGGGCGCTTGGTTGATAGCTCCTACGAGCAGTACTTC. Its translation: CASSLDRGRLVDSSYEQYF.

This clone turned up a few times. The V and J genes are TRBV25-1 and TRBJ2-7, with D perhaps matching TRBD1 (6 bases). Germline V lookup: CDR1 MGHDK, CDR2 SYGVNS. V lost 7 bases to trimming and J lost 2 bases, with 9 bases between them. This CDR3 spans 12 amino acids. The DNA for the CDR3 is TGTGCCAGCATGGGGGACACCTACGAGCAGTACTTC. Translating it yields CASMGDTYEQYF.

This rearrangement joins TRBV6-1 to TRBJ1-2; the D gene is possibly TRBD1 (6 bases). The V gene's germline CDR1 is MNHNS and CDR2 SASEGT. V dropped 4 bases and J dropped 3 bases, with 24 bases sitting between them. This CDR3 spans 18 amino acids. CDR3 nucleotide sequence: TGTGCCAGCAGTGGGCGGGGGCAGGGAGGTAACCGTGACTATGGCTACACCTTC. Translated, it gives CASSGRGQGGNRDYGYTF.

This clone was seen only once. The chain uses TRBV6-5 and TRBJ2-1, with 14 positions matching TRBD2. Trimming took 7 bases from V and 10 from J; bases not matched to a gene: 6. CDR1 is MNHEY and CDR2 is SVGAGI in the germline V gene. The CDR3 length is 14 residues. CDR3 protein: CASTRLAGGHEQFF. CDR3 nucleotides: TGTGCCAGCACCAGACTAGCGGGGGGGCACGAGCAGTTCTTC.

V is TRBV3-1 (or the pseudogene TRBV3-2) and J is TRBJ1-5, with D tentatively TRBD1 (6 bases). The V gene's germline CDR1 is LGHDT and CDR2 YNNKEL (reference sequence). V lost 5 bases and J lost 7, with 15 bases in between. CDR3 size: 14 residues. The CDR3 is CASSFQGPGQPQHF. CDR3 sequence (DNA): TGTGCCAGCAGCTTTCAGGGGCCGGGACAGCCCCAGCATTTT.

The genes are TRBV19 and TRBJ1-1; D might be TRBD1 (6 bases). V shed 4 bases and J shed 0 bases, with 12 bases lying between them. Germline loops: CDR1 LNHDA, CDR2 SQIVND (reference sequence). This CDR3 spans 15 amino acids. The CDR3 DNA sequence: TGTGCCAGTAGTAGCCGGGACAAGTTGAACACTGAAGCTTTCTTT. Protein: CASSSRDKLNTEAFF.

The rearrangement links TRBV6-5 to TRBJ2-3, with D hard to call. V was cut by 0 bases and J by 2 bases, with 6 bases left in between. CDR3 size: 14 residues. Germline CDR1 and CDR2: MNHEY and SVGAGI. In DNA form, the CDR3 reads TGTGCCAGCAGTTACTCGAGCCCCACAGATACGCAGTATTTT. As protein: CASSYSSPTDTQYF.

The CDR3 is CASSFTHRGTNEQFF. CDR3 bases: TGTGCCAGCAGTTTCACACACAGGGGAACCAATGAGCAGTTCTTC. This rearrangement joins TRBV6-5 to TRBJ2-1; TRBD1 aligns across 7 bases. Germline CDR1 reads MNHEY; CDR2 reads SVGAGI. The length of the CDR3 is 15 residues. V lost 4 bases to trimming and J lost 6 bases; unmatched junction nucleotides: 9.

DNA for the CDR3: TGTGCCAGCAGTGGCGGGGCCACAGATACGCAGTATTTT. Its translation: CASSGGATDTQYF. The chain is built from TRBV6-4 and TRBJ2-3; D may be TRBD2 (6 bases). Germline CDR1 MRHNA, CDR2 SNTAGT. V lost 4 bases and J lost 2, with 7 bases in between. The CDR3 has 13 residues.

The table lists this clone with a few counts. This chain links TRBV19 with TRBJ1-2; D is undetermined. Germline V gene data show CDR1 as LNHDA and CDR2 as SQIVND (reference sequence). V dropped 10 bases and J dropped 0 bases, with 12 bases sitting between them. This CDR3 is built from 13 residues. Here the CDR3 DNA reads TGTGCCACGGAGACCGCAGCTAACTATGGCTACACCTTC. Protein sequence: CATETAANYGYTF. Using reference TRBV19 and TRBJ1-2 for the parts outside the CDR3, the full variable domain is DGGITQSPKYLFRKEGQNVTLSCEQNLNHDAMYWYRQDPGQGLRLIYYSQIVNDFQKGDIAEGYSVSREKKESFPLTVTSAQKNPTAFYLCATETAANYGYTFGSGTRLTVV.

The chain combines TRBV2 with TRBJ1-1; D gene uncertain. Germline V gives CDR1 SNHLY, CDR2 FYNNEI. Trimming removed 8 bases at V and 4 bases at J, with 17 bases between. The CDR3 has 14 residues. The CDR3 sequence is CASWSSSAGTEAFF. In nucleotides, the CDR3 is TGTGCCAGCTGGAGCAGCAGTGCGGGCACTGAAGCTTTCTTT.

V and J are TRBV6-1 and TRBJ2-3; no definite D call. CDR1 and CDR2 from the germline V gene are MNHNS and SASEGT. V shed 3 bases and J shed 6 bases, with 10 bases lying between them. The CDR3 sequence is 13 residues long. The CDR3 DNA is TGTGCCAGCAGTGACAGATACCTTGATACGCAGTATTTT. This codes for CASSDRYLDTQYF.

V usage is TRBV7-8 and J usage is TRBJ2-5; D is possibly TRBD2 (6 bases). The germline V gene has CDR1 SGHVS and CDR2 FQNEAQ. This CDR3 has 13 amino acids. With 5 bases removed from V and 4 bases from J, the gap between germline ends came to 11 bases. In DNA form, the CDR3 reads TGTGCCAGCAGCCCAGCGCGGGGAGAGACCCAGTACTTC. It codes for CASSPARGETQYF.